One and the same sample provided the 3 T cell receptor beta chains below, sequenced in a study of molecular identifiers for immune sequencing clone quantification (dated by TCRdb to the late 2010s). Library method: PCR. Instrument used: Illumina HiSeq 4000. TCRdb passed the public sequencing reads through fastp at Q25 and MiXCR, retaining productive beta sequences. Duplicate CDR3 protein sequences are folded into a single record with the most common DNA and genes. The sample table contains about 500,000 distinct CDR3 sequences; only one count was recorded for around 21% of them. Jointly, the top ten make up about 0.8% of the sample. Sequenced sample: naive CD8+ T cells from blood, with Jurkat cell RNA spiked in. Sample cell subset or site, as interpreted from the label and publication: FACS-sorted CD8+CD4-CCR7+CD45RA+ naive T cells. These receptors came from a human donor in good health. Some libraries in this study had Jurkat cell RNA spiked in.

The rearrangement joins TRBV11-3 to TRBJ2-7; the match to TRBD1 covers 7 bases. This CDR3 is 14 amino acids long. After removal of 5 bases from V and 6 bases from J, the junction contained 10 bases not matched to a gene. Germline assignment: CDR1 SGHNT and CDR2 YENEEA. The CDR3 is CASSPSGPGGEQYF. The DNA for the CDR3 is TGTGCCAGCAGCCCTTCGGGGCCAGGGGGCGAGCAGTACTTC.

The sample holds many counts of this clonotype. V and J are TRBV29-1 and TRBJ2-2; TRBD1 matches at 8 bases. The ends lost 4 bases at V and 1 base at J; junction bases unmatched: 2. This CDR3 is built from 14 residues. Looked up from germline, CDR1 is SQVTM and CDR2 is ANQGSEA. The CDR3 spells CSVVGTGNTGELFF. The CDR3 region has the DNA TGCAGCGTTGTGGGGACAGGGAACACCGGGGAGCTGTTTTTT.

This chain links TRBV7-9 with TRBJ2-1; possible D gene TRBD2, 5 bases. The length of the CDR3 is 15 residues. With 1 base removed from V and 12 bases from J, the gap between germline ends came to 19 bases. Germline values: CDR1 SEHNR, CDR2 FQNEAQ (reference sequence). This chain's CDR3 is CASSLGVAARGGQFF. The CDR3 DNA sequence: TGTGCCAGCAGCTTAGGGGTGGCGGCCCGAGGAGGGCAGTTCTTC.